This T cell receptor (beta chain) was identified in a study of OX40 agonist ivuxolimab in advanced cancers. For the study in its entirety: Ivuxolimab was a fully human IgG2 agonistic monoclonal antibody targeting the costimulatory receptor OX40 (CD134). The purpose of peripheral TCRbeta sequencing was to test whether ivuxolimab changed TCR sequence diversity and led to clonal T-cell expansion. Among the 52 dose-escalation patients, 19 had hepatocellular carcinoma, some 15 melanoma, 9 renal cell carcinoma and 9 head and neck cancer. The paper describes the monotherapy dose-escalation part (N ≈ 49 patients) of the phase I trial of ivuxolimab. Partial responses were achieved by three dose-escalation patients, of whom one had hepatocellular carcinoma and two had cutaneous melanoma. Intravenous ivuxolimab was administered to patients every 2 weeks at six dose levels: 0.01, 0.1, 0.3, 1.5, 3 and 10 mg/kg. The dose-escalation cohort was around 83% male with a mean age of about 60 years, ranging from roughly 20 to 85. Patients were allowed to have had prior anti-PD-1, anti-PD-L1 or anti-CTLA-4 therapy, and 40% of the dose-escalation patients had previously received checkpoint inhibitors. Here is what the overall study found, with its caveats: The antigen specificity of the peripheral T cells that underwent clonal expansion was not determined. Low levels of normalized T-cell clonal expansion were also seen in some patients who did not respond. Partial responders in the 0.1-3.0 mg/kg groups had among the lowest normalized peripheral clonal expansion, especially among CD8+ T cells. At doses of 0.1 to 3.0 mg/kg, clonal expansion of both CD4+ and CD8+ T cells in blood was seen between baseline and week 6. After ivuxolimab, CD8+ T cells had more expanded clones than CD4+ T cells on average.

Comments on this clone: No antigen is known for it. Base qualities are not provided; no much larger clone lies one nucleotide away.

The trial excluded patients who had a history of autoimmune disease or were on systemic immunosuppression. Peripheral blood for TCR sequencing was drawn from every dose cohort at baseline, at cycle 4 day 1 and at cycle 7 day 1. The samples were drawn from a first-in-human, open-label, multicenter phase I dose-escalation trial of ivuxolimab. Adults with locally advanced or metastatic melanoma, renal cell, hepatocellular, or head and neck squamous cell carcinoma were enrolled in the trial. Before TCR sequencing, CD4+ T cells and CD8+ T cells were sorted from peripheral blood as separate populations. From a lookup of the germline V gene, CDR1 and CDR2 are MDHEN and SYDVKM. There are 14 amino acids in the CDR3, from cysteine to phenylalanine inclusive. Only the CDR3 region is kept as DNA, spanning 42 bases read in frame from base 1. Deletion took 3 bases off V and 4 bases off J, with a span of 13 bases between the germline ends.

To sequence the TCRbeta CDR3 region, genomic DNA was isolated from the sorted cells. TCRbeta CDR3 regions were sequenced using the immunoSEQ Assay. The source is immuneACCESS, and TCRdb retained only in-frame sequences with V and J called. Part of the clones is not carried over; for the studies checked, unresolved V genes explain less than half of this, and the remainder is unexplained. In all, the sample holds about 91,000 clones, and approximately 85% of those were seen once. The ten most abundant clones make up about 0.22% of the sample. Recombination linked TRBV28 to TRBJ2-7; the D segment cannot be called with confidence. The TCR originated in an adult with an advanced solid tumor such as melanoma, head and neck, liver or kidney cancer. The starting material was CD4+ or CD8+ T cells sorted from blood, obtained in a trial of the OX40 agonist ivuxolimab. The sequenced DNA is TGTGCCAGCAGTTTGGCCGCCGGGTCGTACGAGCAGTACTTC. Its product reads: CASSLAAGSYEQYF.